This TCR beta chain comes out of a study of radiotherapy plus CTLA-4 blockade in lung cancer. Focal radiation plus CTLA-4 blockade with ipilimumab was administered to patients who had chemo-refractory metastatic non-small-cell lung cancer. Trimming took off 5 bases at V and 5 bases at J, with 18 bases between the two ends. This CDR3 has 15 amino acids. Germline CDR1 is SGHTA and CDR2 is FQGNSA. Study-wide points: How blood T cell clones changed early, along with interferon-beta, reportedly forecast response best. Clones derived from tumor TCRs expanded in blood after radiotherapy plus ipilimumab.

Points on this clone: Its antigen remains unidentified.

The assay was immunoSEQ multiplex PCR, and TCRdb's table has in-frame clones only and misses some. The table shows roughly 120,000 clones, with nearly 80% occurring only once. Material: peripheral blood, obtained from a patient treated with radiotherapy plus ipilimumab. V is TRBV7-2 and J is TRBJ2-5, with TRBD2 as a possible D gene (6 bases). The source is a human donor with non-small cell lung cancer who had a partial response to radiotherapy plus ipilimumab. CDR3 sequence (DNA): TGTGCCAGCAGCCCCAACGGGAGCCGGAGGGAGACCCAGTACTTC. This translates into CASSPNGSRRETQYF.